Given below is one TCR beta chain in context. This sample is part of a study of blood T cell repertoires in COVID-19. The participants were between about 18 and 90 years old and came from under 25 US areas. Researchers sorted participants into cohorts using their self-reported clinical history. Symptom resolution, clearance, or two negative PCRs marked donors in Cohort 3 as recovered. CDR3 size: 15 residues. V lost 4 bases to trimming and J lost 0 bases; unmatched junction nucleotides: 6. In germline, CDR1 is SGHNT, CDR2 YYREEE (reference sequence). In the original analysis: Cell counts per sample came from amplifying reference gene primers. Assay used: immunoSEQ multiplex PCR; TCRdb lists only in-frame clones, some missing. V, J and clone size reflect that table, while D and trimming were determined from the DNA. The table has approximately 300,000 clones, 70% to 90% seen once.

V gene TRBV5-4 combines with J gene TRBJ2-5; TRBD1 aligns across 7 bases. Source material: PBMCs or T cells enriched from blood (not recorded which). The source is a woman aged 30 to 39 who had recovered from COVID-19. For the CDR3, the DNA is TGTGCCAGCAGCACCGGGACAGCTTACCAAGAGACCCAGTACTTC. It encodes CASSTGTAYQETQYF.